A single sample gave rise to the 13 T cell receptor beta chains below, sequenced in a study of CD8 T cells in ankylosing spondylitis. MiXCR was run by TCRdb on the 5' RACE reads, yielding one entry per CDR3 protein. This table has around 210,000 distinct CDR3 sequences, under 8.5% appearing once. Sequencing was performed on blood, either unsorted or a sorted T cell fraction (not recorded which). The receptors were gathered from a female donor with ankylosing spondylitis or in good health (not recorded which).

This clonotype has a count of ten or more. This chain links TRBV19 with TRBJ1-1; D call uncertain. Deletions cut 4 bases from V and 5 bases from J, with 11 bases between. The CDR3 loop spans 13 amino acids. The germline V gene has CDR1 LNHDA and CDR2 SQIVND (reference sequence). For the CDR3, the DNA is TGTGCCAGTAGTAACGGGGTACAAACTGAAGCTTTCTTT. Translated, it gives CASSNGVQTEAFF. The variable domain in full, with the rest retrieved from reference TRBV19 and TRBJ1-1, is DGGITQSPKYLFRKEGQNVTLSCEQNLNHDAMYWYRQDPGQGLRLIYYSQIVNDFQKGDIAEGYSVSREKKESFPLTVTSAQKNPTAFYLCASSNGVQTEAFFGQGTRLTVV.

This clonotype was detected ten times or more. The chain couples TRBV30 to TRBJ2-7; D may match TRBD1 or TRBD2 (5 bases each). The CDR3 totals 14 residues. Germline V CDR1 and CDR2: GTSNPN, SVGIG (reference sequence). V was cut by 3 bases and J by 7 bases, with 19 bases left in between. Here the CDR3 DNA reads TGTGCCTGGAGACTGACCGGGACCTCAACTGAGCAGTACTTC. It is translated as CAWRLTGTSTEQYF.

There are many counts of this clonotype. J is TRBJ2-1 and V is TRBV6-5; TRBD2 is a possible D gene (6 bases). The CDR3 runs to 14 residues. Germline CDR1 is MNHEY and CDR2 is SVGAGI. V dropped 4 bases and J dropped 3 bases, with 10 bases sitting between them. CDR3 in DNA: TGTGCCAGCAGTTCTAGCGACTACTACAATGAGCAGTTCTTC. Translation gives CASSSSDYYNEQFF.

This clonotype was picked up many times. This sequence joins TRBV7-9 and TRBJ2-5; D tentatively reads TRBD1 or TRBD2 (5 bases each). The CDR3 is 17 residues long. Per germline, CDR1 SEHNR and CDR2 FQNEAQ (reference sequence). With 3 bases removed from V and 2 bases from J, the gap between germline ends came to 19 bases. CDR3 region: CASSLGRDPPVQETQYF. CDR3 sequence (DNA): TGTGCCAGCAGCTTGGGTAGGGACCCTCCCGTTCAAGAGACCCAGTACTTC.

The genes are TRBV6-4 and TRBJ2-1, with TRBD2 matching 10 bases. CDR3 length: 14 amino acids. V was clipped by 7 bases and J by 6 bases; unmatched bases: 6. Germline V gene sequence: CDR1 MRHNA, CDR2 SNTAGT. CDR3 nucleotide sequence: TGTGCCAGCAAAAAGCGGGAGGGCCTCAATGAGCAGTTCTTC. Translation gives CASKKREGLNEQFF.

This clonotype was observed many times. The chain uses TRBV6-5 and TRBJ2-1, with no clear D. CDR1 is MNHEY and CDR2 is SVGAGI in the germline V gene. V was pared by 2 bases and J by 6 bases, with 11 bases between. The CDR3 runs 14 residues. CDR3 in amino acids: CASSYGRAPNEQFF. Here the CDR3 DNA reads TGTGCCAGCAGTTACGGCCGGGCCCCCAATGAGCAGTTCTTC.

On this clonotype: A clone one base away is much larger, so this may be a read error. CDR3 in amino acids: CASSGEGVPLHSNQPQHF. CDR3 sequence (DNA): TGTGCCAGCAGCGGGGAGGGAGTTCCCCTCCATAGCAATCAGCCCCAGCATTTT. This rearrangement joins TRBV21-1 to TRBJ1-5. TRBV21-1 is recorded as a pseudogene. The CDR3 has 18 residues.

This clonotype was recorded many times. The gene calls are TRBV20-1 and TRBJ1-6; 7 bases map to TRBD1. CDR3 length: 14 amino acids. Per the germline V gene, CDR1 is DFQATT and CDR2 is SNEGSKA (reference sequence). J was trimmed by 0 bases and V by 8 bases; bases with no gene match: 4. CDR3 coding DNA: TGCAGTCGACAGGGAAGCTCCTATAATTCACCCCTCCACTTT. It specifies CSRQGSSYNSPLHF.

At least ten counts were recorded for this clonotype. The CDR3 reads CASSEGRTASYEQYF. In DNA, the CDR3 is TGCGCCAGCAGCGAAGGTCGGACGGCCTCCTACGAGCAGTACTTC. The chain joins TRBV4-3 to TRBJ2-7; D remains ambiguous. This CDR3 has 15 residues. Looked up from germline, CDR1 is LGHNA and CDR2 is YSLEER. The V and J ends lost 5 bases and 0 bases respectively, with 14 bases between them.

The chain combines TRBV20-1 with TRBJ2-7, with TRBD1 as a possible D gene (5 bases). Germline V gene data show CDR1 as DFQATT and CDR2 as SNEGSKA (reference sequence). V gave up 5 bases and J gave up 1 base, with 12 bases separating them. This CDR3 spans 13 amino acids. The CDR3 protein is CSAYPGNSYEQYF. The CDR3 bases are TGCAGTGCTTACCCAGGGAATTCCTACGAGCAGTACTTC.

This clonotype was observed many times. V usage is TRBV12-3 or TRBV12-4 and J usage is TRBJ2-3; 11 nucleotides align to TRBD1. The V and J ends lost 3 bases and 2 bases, in that order; junction bases with no gene match: 1. The CDR3 sequence is 15 residues long. The CDR3 loop reads CASSLGQGVTDTQYF. The CDR3 nucleotides read TGTGCCAGCAGTTTGGGACAGGGGGTCACAGATACGCAGTATTTT.

On this clonotype: A clone one base away is much larger, so this may be a read error. The chain uses TRBV7-9 and TRBJ1-1; 9 nucleotides agree with TRBD1. The trim removed 5 bases at V and 6 bases at J, leaving 13 bases unmatched. In germline, CDR1 is SEHNR, CDR2 FQNEAQ (reference sequence). The CDR3 sequence is 16 residues long. This CDR3 reads CASSPRGTGITAEAFF. CDR3 nucleotides: TGTGCCAGCAGCCCTAGGGGGACAGGGATTACGGCTGAAGCTTTCTTT. Supplemented by reference TRBV7-9 and TRBJ1-1, the full variable domain reads DTGVSQNPRHKITKRGQNVTFRCDPISEHNRLYWYRQTLGQGPEFLTYFQNEAQLEKSRLLSDRFSAERPKGSFSTLEIQRTEQGDSAMYLCASSPRGTGITAEAFFGQGTRLTVV.

This chain connects TRBV7-2 to TRBJ1-6, with TRBD1 matching 11 bases. Germline V CDR1 and CDR2: SGHTA, FQGNSA. This CDR3 spans 14 amino acids. J lost 9 bases, V lost 3 bases, and 1 base had no gene match. In DNA form, the CDR3 reads TGTGCCAGCAGCTTGGGACAGGGGGGTTCACCCCTCCACTTT. This sequence encodes CASSLGQGGSPLHF.